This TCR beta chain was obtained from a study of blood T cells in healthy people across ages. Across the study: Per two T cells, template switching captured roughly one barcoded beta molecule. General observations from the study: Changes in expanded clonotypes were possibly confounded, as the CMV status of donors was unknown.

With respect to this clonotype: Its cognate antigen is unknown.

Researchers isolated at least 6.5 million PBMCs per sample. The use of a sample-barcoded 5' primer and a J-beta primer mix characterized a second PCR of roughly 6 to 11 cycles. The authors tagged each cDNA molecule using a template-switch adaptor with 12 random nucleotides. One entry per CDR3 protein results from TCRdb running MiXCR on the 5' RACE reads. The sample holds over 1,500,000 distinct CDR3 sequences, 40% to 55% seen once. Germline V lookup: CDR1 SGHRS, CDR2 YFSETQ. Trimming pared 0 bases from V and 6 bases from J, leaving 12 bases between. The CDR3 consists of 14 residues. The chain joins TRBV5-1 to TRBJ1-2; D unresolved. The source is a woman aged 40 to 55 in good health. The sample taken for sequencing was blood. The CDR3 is CASSLAGVVDGYTF. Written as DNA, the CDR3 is TGCGCCAGCAGCTTGGCCGGGGTGGTAGATGGCTACACCTTC. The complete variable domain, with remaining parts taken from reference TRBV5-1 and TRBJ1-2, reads KAGVTQTPRYLIKTRGQQVTLSCSPISGHRSVSWYQQTPGQGLQFLFEYFSETQRNKGNFPGRFSGRQFSNSRSEMNVSTLELGDSALYLCASSLAGVVDGYTFGSGTRLTVV.